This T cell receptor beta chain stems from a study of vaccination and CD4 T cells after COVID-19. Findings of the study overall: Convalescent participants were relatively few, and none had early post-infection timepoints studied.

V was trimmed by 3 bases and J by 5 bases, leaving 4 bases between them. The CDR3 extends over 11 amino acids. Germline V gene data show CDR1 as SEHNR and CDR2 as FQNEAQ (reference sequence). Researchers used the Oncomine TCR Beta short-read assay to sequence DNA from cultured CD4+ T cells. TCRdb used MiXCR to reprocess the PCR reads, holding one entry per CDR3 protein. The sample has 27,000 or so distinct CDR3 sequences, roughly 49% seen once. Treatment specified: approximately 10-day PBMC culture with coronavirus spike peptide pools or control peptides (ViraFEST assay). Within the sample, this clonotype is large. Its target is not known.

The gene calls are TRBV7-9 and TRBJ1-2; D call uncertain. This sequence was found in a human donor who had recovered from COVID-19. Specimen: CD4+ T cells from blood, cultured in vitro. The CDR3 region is CASSFRYGYTF. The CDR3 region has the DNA TGTGCCAGCAGCTTCAGATATGGCTACACCTTC. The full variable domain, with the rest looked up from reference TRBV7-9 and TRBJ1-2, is DTGVSQNPRHKITKRGQNVTFRCDPISEHNRLYWYRQTLGQGPEFLTYFQNEAQLEKSRLLSDRFSAERPKGSFSTLEIQRTEQGDSAMYLCASSFRYGYTFGSGTRLTVV.